This entry describes one T cell receptor (beta chain). These data belong to a study of T cell changes during pregnancy in multiple sclerosis. Sequencing was performed with immunoSEQ multiplex PCR; in TCRdb, only in-frame clones are kept and a portion is missing. The data hold 35,000 to 45,000 clones, with more than 90% observed a single time. This receptor was taken from a female donor in good health, enrolled as a control in a pregnancy study. The material was CD4+ T cells from peripheral blood mononuclear cells, obtained after pregnancy.

CDR3 in DNA: TGTGCCAGCACCGGACTAGCGGGGGTTATTGGCGAGACCCAGTACTTC. Translation: CASTGLAGVIGETQYF. This rearrangement joins TRBV7-6 to TRBJ2-5; 13 nucleotides match TRBD2. Unmatched junction bases numbered 10, after V lost 7 bases and J lost 5 bases. This CDR3 spans 16 amino acids. Per the germline V gene, CDR1 is SGHVS and CDR2 is FNYEAQ.